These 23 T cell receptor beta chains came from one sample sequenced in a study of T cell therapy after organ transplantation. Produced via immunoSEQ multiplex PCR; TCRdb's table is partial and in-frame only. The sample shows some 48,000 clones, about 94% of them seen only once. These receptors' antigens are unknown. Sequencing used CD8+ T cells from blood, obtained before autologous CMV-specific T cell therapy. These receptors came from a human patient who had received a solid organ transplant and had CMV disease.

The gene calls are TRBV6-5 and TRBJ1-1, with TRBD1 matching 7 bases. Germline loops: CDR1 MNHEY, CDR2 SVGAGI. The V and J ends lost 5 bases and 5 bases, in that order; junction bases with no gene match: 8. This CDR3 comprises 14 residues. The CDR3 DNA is TGTGCCAGCAGTACCTACAGGGGATTGACTGAAGCTTTCTTT. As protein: CASSTYRGLTEAFF.

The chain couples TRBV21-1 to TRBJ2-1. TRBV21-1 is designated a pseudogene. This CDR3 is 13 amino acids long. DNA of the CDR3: TGTGCCAGCAGCAAAGCCGTTGGCGCGTCTCAGTTCTTC. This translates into CASSKAVGASQFF.

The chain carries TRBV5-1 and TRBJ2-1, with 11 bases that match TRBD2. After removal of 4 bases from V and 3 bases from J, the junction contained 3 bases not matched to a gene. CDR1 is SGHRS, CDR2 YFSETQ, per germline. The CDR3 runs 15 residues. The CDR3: CASSLTSGDYNEQFF. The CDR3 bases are TGCGCCAGCAGCCTGACTAGCGGGGACTACAATGAGCAGTTCTTC.

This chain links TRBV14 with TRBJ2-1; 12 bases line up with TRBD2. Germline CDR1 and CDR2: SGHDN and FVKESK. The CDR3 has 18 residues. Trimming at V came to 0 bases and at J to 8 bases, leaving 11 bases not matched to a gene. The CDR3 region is CASSQDFTSGRRPYEQFF. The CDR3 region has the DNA TGTGCCAGCAGCCAAGATTTTACTAGCGGGAGGAGGCCTTATGAGCAGTTCTTC. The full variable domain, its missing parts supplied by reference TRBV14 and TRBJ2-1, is EAGVTQFPSHSVIEKGQTVTLRCDPISGHDNLYWYRRVMGKEIKFLLHFVKESKQDESGMPNNRFLAERTGGTYSTLKVQPAELEDSGVYFCASSQDFTSGRRPYEQFFGPGTRLTVL.

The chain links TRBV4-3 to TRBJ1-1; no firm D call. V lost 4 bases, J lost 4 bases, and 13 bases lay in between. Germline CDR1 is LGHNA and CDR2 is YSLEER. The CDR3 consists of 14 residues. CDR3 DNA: TGCGCCAGCAGCCCCCTAAGAGGCTTCACTGAAGCTTTCTTT. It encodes CASSPLRGFTEAFF.

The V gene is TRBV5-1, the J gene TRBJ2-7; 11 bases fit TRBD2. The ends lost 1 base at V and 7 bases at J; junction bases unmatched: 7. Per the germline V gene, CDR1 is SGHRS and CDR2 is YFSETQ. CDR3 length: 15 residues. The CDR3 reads CASSLNSGRAGEQYF. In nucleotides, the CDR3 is TGCGCCAGCAGCTTGAATAGCGGGAGGGCCGGGGAGCAGTACTTC.

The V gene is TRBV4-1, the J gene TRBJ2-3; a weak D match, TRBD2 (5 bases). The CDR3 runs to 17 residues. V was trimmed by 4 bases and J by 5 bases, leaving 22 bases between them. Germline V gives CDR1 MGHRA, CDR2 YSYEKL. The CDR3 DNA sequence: TGCGCCAGCAGCCGTGCCGGGTCGGGGATCTTTAAAGATACGCAGTATTTT. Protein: CASSRAGSGIFKDTQYF.

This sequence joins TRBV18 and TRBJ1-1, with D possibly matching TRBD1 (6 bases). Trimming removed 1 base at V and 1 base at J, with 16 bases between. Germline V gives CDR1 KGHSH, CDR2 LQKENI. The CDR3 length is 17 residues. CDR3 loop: CASSPRRGSNQNTEAFF. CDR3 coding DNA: TGTGCCAGCTCACCACGCAGGGGCTCTAATCAGAACACTGAAGCTTTCTTT.

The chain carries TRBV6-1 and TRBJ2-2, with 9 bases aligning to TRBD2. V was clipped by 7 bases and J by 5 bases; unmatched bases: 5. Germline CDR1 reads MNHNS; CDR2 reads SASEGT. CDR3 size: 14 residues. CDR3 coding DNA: TGTGCCAGCAAAGGTCTAGCGGGGACCGGGGAGCTGTTTTTT. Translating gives CASKGLAGTGELFF.

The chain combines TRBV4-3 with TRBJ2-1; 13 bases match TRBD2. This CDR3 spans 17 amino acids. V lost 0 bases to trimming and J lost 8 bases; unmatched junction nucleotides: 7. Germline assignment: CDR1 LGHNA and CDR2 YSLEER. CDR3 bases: TGCGCCAGCAGCCAAGAGGACGGACTAGCGGGGGTAGATGAGCAGTTCTTC. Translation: CASSQEDGLAGVDEQFF.

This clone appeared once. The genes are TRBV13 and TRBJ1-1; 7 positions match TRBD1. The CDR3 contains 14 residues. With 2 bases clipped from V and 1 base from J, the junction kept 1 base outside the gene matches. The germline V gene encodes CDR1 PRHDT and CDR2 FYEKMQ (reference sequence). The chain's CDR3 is CASSLTGENTEAFF. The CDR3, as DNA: TGTGCCAGCAGCTTAACAGGGGAGAACACTGAAGCTTTCTTT.

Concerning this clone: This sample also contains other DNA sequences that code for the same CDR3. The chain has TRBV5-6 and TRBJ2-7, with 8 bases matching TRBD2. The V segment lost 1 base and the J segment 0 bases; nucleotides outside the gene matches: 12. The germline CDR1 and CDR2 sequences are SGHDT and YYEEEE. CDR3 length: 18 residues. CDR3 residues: CASSLIATAGGLSYEQYF. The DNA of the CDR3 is TGTGCCAGCAGCTTGATCGCCACTGCGGGGGGTCTCTCCTACGAGCAGTACTTC.

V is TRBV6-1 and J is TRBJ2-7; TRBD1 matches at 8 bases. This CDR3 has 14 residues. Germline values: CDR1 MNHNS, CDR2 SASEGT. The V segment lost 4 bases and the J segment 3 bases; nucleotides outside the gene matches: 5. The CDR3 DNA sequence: TGTGCCAGCAGTGGGACAGGGAGTAACTACGAGCAGTACTTC. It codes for CASSGTGSNYEQYF.

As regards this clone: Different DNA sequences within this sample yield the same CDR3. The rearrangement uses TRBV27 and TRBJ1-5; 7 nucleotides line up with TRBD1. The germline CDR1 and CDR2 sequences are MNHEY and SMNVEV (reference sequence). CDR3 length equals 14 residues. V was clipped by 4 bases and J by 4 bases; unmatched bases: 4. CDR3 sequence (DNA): TGTGCCAGCAGTTGGACAGGATCAAATCAGCCCCAGCATTTT. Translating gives CASSWTGSNQPQHF.

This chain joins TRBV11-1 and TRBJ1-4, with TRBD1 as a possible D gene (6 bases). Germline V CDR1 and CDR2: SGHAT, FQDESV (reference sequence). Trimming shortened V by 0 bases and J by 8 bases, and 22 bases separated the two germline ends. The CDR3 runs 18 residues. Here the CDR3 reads CASSLATRQDAVWEKLFF. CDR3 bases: TGTGCCAGCAGCTTAGCTACTAGACAGGATGCGGTATGGGAAAAACTGTTTTTT.

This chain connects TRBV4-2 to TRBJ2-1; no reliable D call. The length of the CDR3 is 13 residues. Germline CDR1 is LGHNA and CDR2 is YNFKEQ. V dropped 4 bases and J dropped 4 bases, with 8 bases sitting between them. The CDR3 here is CASSPGAYNEQFF. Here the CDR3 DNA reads TGTGCCAGCAGCCCTGGAGCATACAATGAGCAGTTCTTC.

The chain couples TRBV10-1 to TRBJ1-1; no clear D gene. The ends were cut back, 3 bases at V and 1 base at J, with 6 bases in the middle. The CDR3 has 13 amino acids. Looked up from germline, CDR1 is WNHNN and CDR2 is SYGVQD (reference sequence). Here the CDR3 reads CASSDTGNTEAFF. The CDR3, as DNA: TGCGCCAGCAGTGATACGGGGAACACTGAAGCTTTCTTT.

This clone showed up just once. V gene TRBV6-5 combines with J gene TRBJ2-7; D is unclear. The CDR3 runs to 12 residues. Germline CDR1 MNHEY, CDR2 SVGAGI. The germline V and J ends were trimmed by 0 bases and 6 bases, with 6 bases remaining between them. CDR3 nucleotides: TGTGCCAGCAGTTACTCGATCTCCGAGCAGTACTTC. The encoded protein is CASSYSISEQYF.

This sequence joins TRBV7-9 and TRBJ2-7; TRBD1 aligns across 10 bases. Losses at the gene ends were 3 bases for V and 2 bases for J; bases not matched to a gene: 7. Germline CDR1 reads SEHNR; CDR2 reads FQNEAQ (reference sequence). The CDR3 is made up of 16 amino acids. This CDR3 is CASSFDRDRGTYEQYF. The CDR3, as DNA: TGTGCCAGCAGCTTTGACCGGGACAGGGGAACCTACGAGCAGTACTTC.

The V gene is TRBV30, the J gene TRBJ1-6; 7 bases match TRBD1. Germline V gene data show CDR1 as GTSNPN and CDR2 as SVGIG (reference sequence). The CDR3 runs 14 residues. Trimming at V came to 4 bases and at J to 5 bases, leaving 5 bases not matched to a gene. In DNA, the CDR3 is TGTGCCTGGACCCTGACAGGGAATAATTCACCCCTCCACTTT. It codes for CAWTLTGNNSPLHF.

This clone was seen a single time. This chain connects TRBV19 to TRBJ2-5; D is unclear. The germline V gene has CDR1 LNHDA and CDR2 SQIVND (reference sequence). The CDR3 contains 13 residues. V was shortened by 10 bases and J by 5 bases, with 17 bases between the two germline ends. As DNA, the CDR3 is TGTGCCACCATGCACCCAAACGCGGAGACCCAGTACTTC. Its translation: CATMHPNAETQYF.

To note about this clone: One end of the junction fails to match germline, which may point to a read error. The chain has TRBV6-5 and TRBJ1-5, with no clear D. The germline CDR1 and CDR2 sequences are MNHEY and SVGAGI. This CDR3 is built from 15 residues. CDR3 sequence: CASSNSGRSDQPQHF. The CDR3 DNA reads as TGTGCCAGCAGTAACTCGGGTAGGTCCGATCAGCCCCAGCATTTT.

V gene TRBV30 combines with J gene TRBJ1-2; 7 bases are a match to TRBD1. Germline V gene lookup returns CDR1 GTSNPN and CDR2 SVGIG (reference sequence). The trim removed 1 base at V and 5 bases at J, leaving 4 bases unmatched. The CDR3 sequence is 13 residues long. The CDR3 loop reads CAWSEGGGYGYTF. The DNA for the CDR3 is TGTGCCTGGAGTGAAGGGGGCGGGTATGGCTACACCTTC.